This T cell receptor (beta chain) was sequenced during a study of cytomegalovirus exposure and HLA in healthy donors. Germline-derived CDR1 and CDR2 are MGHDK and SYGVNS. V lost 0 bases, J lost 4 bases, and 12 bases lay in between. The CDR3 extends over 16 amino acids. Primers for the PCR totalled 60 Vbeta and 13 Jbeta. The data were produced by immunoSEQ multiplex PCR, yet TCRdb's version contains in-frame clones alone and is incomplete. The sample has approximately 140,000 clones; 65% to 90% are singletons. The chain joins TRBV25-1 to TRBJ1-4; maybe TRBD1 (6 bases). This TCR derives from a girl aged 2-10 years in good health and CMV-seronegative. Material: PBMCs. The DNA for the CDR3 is TGTGCCAGCAGTGAATATAAGAGACAGGATAATGAAAAACTGTTTTTT. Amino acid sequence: CASSEYKRQDNEKLFF.